The rows below give T cell receptor beta chains drawn from one sample of a study of shared clonotypes between healthy human individuals. TCRdb's table, derived via immunoSEQ multiplex PCR, lists solely in-frame clones and lacks some. The sample yields some 1 million clones, roughly 80% seen once. The material sequenced was memory CD4+ T cells sorted from blood. These receptors all stem from a man aged 18 to 35 in good health. CDR3s include the opening cysteine and the closing phenylalanine or tryptophan. Fields, in order: clone size, J gene, D gene, V gene, CDR3 protein, CDR3 DNA. A D gene is named only where the DNA matches it firmly. Clone size is stated in some rows and not others, as once, few, many or a class when expanded.

-	TRBJ2-7	TRBD2	TRBV27	CASSSLGLAGLEQYF	TGTGCCAGCAGCAGTCTCGGACTAGCGGGGTTAGAGCAGTACTTC
-	TRBJ2-7	TRBD2	TRBV19	CASSFTSASYEQYF	TGTGCCAGTAGTTTTACTAGCGCATCCTACGAGCAGTACTTC
-	TRBJ2-6	-	TRBV5-1	CASSGDTGYGANVLTF	TGCGCCAGCAGTGGAGACACGGGATACGGGGCCAACGTCCTGACTTTC
-	TRBJ1-5	-	TRBV6-1	CASWSTDNQPQHF	TGTGCCAGCTGGAGTACAGATAATCAGCCCCAGCATTTT
-	TRBJ1-2	TRBD1	TRBV6-5	CASSYTGDYGYTF	TGTGCCAGCAGTTACACAGGGGACTATGGCTACACCTTC
-	TRBJ1-2	TRBD1	TRBV6-1	CAGTGQGLNYGYTF	TGTGCCGGCACGGGACAGGGACTTAACTATGGCTACACCTTC
few	TRBJ1-6	-	TRBV5-1	CASSLWTTSSPLHF	TGCGCCAGCAGCTTGTGGACGACCAGTTCACCCCTCCACTTT
few	TRBJ1-1	-	TRBV18	CASSPETVNTEAFF	TGTGCCAGCTCACCAGAGACGGTGAACACTGAAGCTTTCTTT
-	TRBJ1-1	-	TRBV13	CASSLDSGTEAFF	TGTGCCAGCAGCTTAGACAGTGGTACTGAAGCTTTCTTT
-	TRBJ2-2	-	TRBV6-6	CASSYFTGSGELFF	TGTGCCAGCAGTTACTTTACAGGGTCCGGGGAGCTGTTTTTT